The present entry profiles one T cell receptor (beta chain) with its context. The antigen is not known. The sample belongs to a study of OX40 agonist ivuxolimab in advanced cancers. Study-level information: Earlier anti-PD-1, anti-PD-L1 or anti-CTLA-4 therapy was permitted; over 35% had received some. Study-wide points: CD8+ T cells (on average) carried more expanded clones than CD4+ T cells.

Method: immunoSEQ multiplex PCR; TCRdb's copy keeps in-frame clones and lacks some. The sample lists about 53,000 clones; nearly 90% were seen once. The CDR3 runs to 14 residues. The germline V gene has CDR1 SGHAT and CDR2 FQDESV (reference sequence). V lost 5 bases and J 5 bases, leaving 13 bases between the germline ends. Autoimmune disease history or systemic immunosuppression led to patient exclusion. The sequence was obtained from an adult with an advanced solid tumor such as melanoma, head and neck, liver or kidney cancer. The J gene is TRBJ2-1, the V gene TRBV11-1; possible D gene TRBD2, 6 bases. Sequenced here: CD4+ or CD8+ T cells sorted from blood, sampled in a trial of the OX40 agonist ivuxolimab. Written as DNA, the CDR3 is TGTGCCAGCAGCCGTGCGGGGACCCACAATGAGCAGTTCTTC. This sequence encodes CASSRAGTHNEQFF.